This entry is about one TCR beta chain. Its antigen is currently not known. Base-call qualities are not available, and no considerably larger clone is one nucleotide away. The immunoSEQ Assay was used to sequence TCRbeta CDR3 regions. After extraction, genomic DNA underwent amplification by bias-controlled multiplex PCR, followed by high-throughput sequencing. Per the authors' processing: To quantify the absolute abundance of every unique TCRbeta CDR3 region, sequences were collapsed and filtered. T cell fraction was estimated by normalizing TCRbeta template counts to usable DNA, which was measured by amplifying reference genes present in all nucleated cells. Repertoire TCRs were annotated as SARS-CoV-2-specific when V gene, CDR3 amino acid sequence and J gene were exactly matched to a known reactive TCR set. The reference SARS-CoV-2 TCR set came from MIRA and was filtered for enrichment in COVID-19-positive ImmuneCODE repertoires, removing public or cross-reactive TCRs. Based on the MIRA antigens, annotated TCRs were further analysed at the level of specific ORF or position within ORF. Depth was the summed frequency of annotated unique rearrangements, while breadth was defined as annotated unique rearrangements over total unique productive rearrangements. Two-sided Wilcoxon rank-sum tests were applied when comparing TCR breadth between groups. Entries here come from immuneACCESS through TCRdb and include only in-frame sequences with V and J called. Some clones fail to appear in such tables; in the studies checked, an unresolved V gene covers under half of the shortfall, and the cause of the remainder is unknown. V, J and clone size were drawn from that table, and D and trimming were deduced from the DNA. This sample is represented by about 280,000 clones; 70% to 90% of them were singletons. The ten largest account for about 3.5% of the sample.

This sample's treatment or condition label indicates: approximately 18 received Ad26.COV2.S at low or high dose, single or two shots; a few received placebo; per-sample allocation not given. Repertoires of vaccine and placebo recipients were sequenced from samples taken on day 63 after the first injection. Between 29 July and 7 August 2020, Cohort 1b enrolled approximately 26 adults aged 18-55 years at one site in Boston, USA. Ad26.COV2.S consisted of a replication-incompetent adenovirus type 26 vector by which a prefusion-stabilized SARS-CoV-2 spike protein from the original Wuhan strain was expressed. This sample is part of a study of Ad26.COV2.S vaccination and SARS-CoV-2 variants (dated by TCRdb to the early 2020s). Turning to the overall study: Donors in the vaccine arm were drawn from COV1001, a phase I-IIa trial of Ad26.COV2.S in healthy adults that was multicentre, randomized, double-blind and placebo-controlled. Ad26.COV2.S was administered intramuscularly at 5 x 10^10 or 1 x 10^11 viral particles, either as a single shot or as two shots given 56 days apart. The specificity and breadth of SARS-CoV-2-reactive T cell receptors after Ad26.COV2.S vaccination were assessed by TCRbeta repertoire sequencing. The TCR-sequenced set comprised roughly 30 samples: approximately 19 Ad26.COV2.S vaccine recipients, 5 placebo recipients and 8 SARS-CoV-2 convalescent individuals. Trial participants were randomized into five groups of five: low-dose or high-dose Ad26.COV2.S given once or twice, or placebo on both occasions. Blinding of investigators to trial group allocation was maintained during experiments and outcome assessment.

Here is what the overall study found, with its caveats: After vaccination, substantial breadth of spike-specific CD8+ and CD4+ T cell responses was reported. Higher spike-specific TCR breadth was observed in Ad26.COV2.S recipients than in placebo recipients (P = 0.0014). The study was not powered to compare responses between vaccine doses or regimens. Vaccine and placebo recipients had similar non-spike TCR breadth, a finding consistent with the vaccine containing only spike. The authors noted that total T cell responses may have been underestimated by the TCR breadth and depth analyses.

CDR1 and CDR2 were assigned from the germline V gene as MNHNS and SASEGT. V is pruned by 2 bases and J by 2 bases, leaving 4 bases of the junction without a gene match. From the cysteine up to the phenylalanine, the CDR3 has a length of 16 residues. Of the read, only the CDR3 DNA is kept; its 48 bases are in frame from base 1. This TCR was sampled from a person aged 18-60 years who received the Ad26.COV2.S COVID-19 vaccine or a placebo. The rearrangement combines TRBV6-1 with TRBJ2-7, with TRBD1 matching 12 junction bases. The source material was peripheral blood, sampled in a trial of Ad26.COV2.S vaccine versus placebo. The encoded CDR3 is CASSERGTGGAYEQYF. The DNA sequence follows: TGTGCCAGCAGTGAAAGGGGGACAGGGGGCGCCTACGAGCAGTACTTC.